The 15 T cell receptor beta chains listed next were all sequenced from one sample in a study of response to subunit inactivated influenza vaccine. MiXCR was run by TCRdb on the RT-PCR reads, yielding one entry per CDR3 protein. Found here are approximately 200,000 distinct CDR3 sequences, around 14% of them singletons; the top ten hold approximately 24%. Material: CD8+ T cells sorted from PBMCs, obtained 5 days after vaccination. These receptors all stem from a man over 45 who received an inactivated influenza vaccine.

The chain couples TRBV20-1 to TRBJ2-1, with TRBD2 identical over 10 bases. Trimming removed 1 base from V and 8 bases from J; junction bases left unmatched: 11. Germline loops: CDR1 DFQATT, CDR2 SNEGSKA (reference sequence). There are 16 residues in the CDR3. CDR3 coding DNA: TGCAGTGCTAGAGGCCTAACTAGCGGGATCCGCGATGAGCAGTTCTTC. Protein product: CSARGLTSGIRDEQFF.

The rearrangement links TRBV5-6 to TRBJ2-7; 9 bases fit TRBD1. The junction had 4 bases not matched to a gene; V was cut back by 3 bases and J by 3 bases. This CDR3 has 14 residues. Germline V gives CDR1 SGHDT, CDR2 YYEEEE. The CDR3 here is CASSSVGQGYEQYF. In DNA form, the CDR3 reads TGTGCCAGCAGCTCGGTGGGACAGGGCTACGAGCAGTACTTC.

The genes are TRBV10-3 and TRBJ2-3; 8 bases match TRBD2. The germline CDR1 and CDR2 sequences are ENHRY and SYGVKD. The CDR3 extends over 14 amino acids. The V and J ends lost 11 bases and 3 bases, in that order; junction bases with no gene match: 10. The CDR3 DNA reads as TGTGCCGCCTCCGCCGGGGGGGCAACAGATACGCAGTATTTT. This sequence encodes CAASAGGATDTQYF.

The rearrangement joins TRBV12-3 or TRBV12-4 to TRBJ2-7, with D hard to call. V was cut by 8 bases and J by 6 bases, with 14 bases left in between. The CDR3 contains 12 residues. The CDR3 spells CASGLEPGEQYF. CDR3 nucleotide sequence: TGTGCCAGCGGATTAGAGCCGGGCGAGCAGTACTTC.

This clonotype was seen a handful of times. CDR3 coding DNA: TGTGCCAGCAGCTCAAGGGCCAATAGCCATGAGCAGTTCTTC. This sequence encodes CASSSRANSHEQFF. The chain recombines TRBV7-9 with TRBJ2-1; D not resolved. Germline lookup yields CDR1 SEHNR and CDR2 FQNEAQ (reference sequence). The CDR3 has 14 amino acids. The ends were cut back, 4 bases at V and 8 bases at J, with 15 bases in the middle.

This clonotype was seen a handful of times. J is TRBJ2-5 and V is TRBV7-9; possibly TRBD1 for D (5 bases). CDR1 is SEHNR, CDR2 FQNEAQ, per germline (reference sequence). This CDR3 has 12 residues. V gave up 8 bases and J gave up 1 base, with 8 bases separating them. The CDR3 sequence: CASWGSQETQYF. DNA for the CDR3: TGTGCCAGCTGGGGCTCCCAAGAGACCCAGTACTTC. The full variable domain, its missing parts supplied by reference TRBV7-9 and TRBJ2-5, is DTGVSQNPRHKITKRGQNVTFRCDPISEHNRLYWYRQTLGQGPEFLTYFQNEAQLEKSRLLSDRFSAERPKGSFSTLEIQRTEQGDSAMYLCASWGSQETQYFGPGTRLLVL.

This clonotype was found a few times. The rearrangement uses TRBV6-1 and TRBJ2-3, with TRBD2 matching over 13 bases. V was clipped by 8 bases and J by 4 bases; unmatched bases: 0. The CDR3 has 13 amino acids. Germline CDR1 is MNHNS and CDR2 is SASEGT. For the CDR3, the DNA is TGTGCCAGCGGACTAGCGGGAGCAGATACGCAGTATTTT. Translation: CASGLAGADTQYF.

This clonotype has just a few counts. This sequence joins TRBV7-9 and TRBJ2-2; the D is unclear. Deletions cut 5 bases from V and 7 bases from J, with 8 bases between. This CDR3 spans 12 amino acids. Germline assignment: CDR1 SEHNR and CDR2 FQNEAQ (reference sequence). The CDR3: CASSNGFGELFF. CDR3 DNA: TGTGCCAGCAGCAACGGGTTCGGGGAGCTGTTTTTT.

The CDR3 is CASSQGGLASYGYTF. CDR3 coding DNA: TGCGCCAGCAGCCAGGGGGGCCTCGCGTCCTATGGCTACACCTTC. The genes are TRBV4-3 and TRBJ1-2; the D gene is possibly TRBD1 (6 bases). This CDR3 contains 15 residues. CDR1 and CDR2 from the germline V gene are LGHNA and YSLEER. With 3 bases removed from V and 4 bases from J, the gap between germline ends came to 15 bases.

The CDR3 DNA follows: TGTGCCAGCAGTTTTTGGGGACACAGAAATCAGCCCCAGCATTTT. Its translation is CASSFWGHRNQPQHF. V and J are TRBV28 and TRBJ1-5; a weak D match, TRBD1 (6 bases). Trimming left V 3 bases short and J 4 bases short, with 13 bases between. Germline V gene lookup returns CDR1 MDHEN and CDR2 SYDVKM. The CDR3 runs 15 residues.

The V and J genes are TRBV7-2 and TRBJ2-7; 12 bases agree with TRBD2. This CDR3 is built from 16 residues. The V gene end was trimmed by 4 bases and the J gene end by 3 bases; junction bases not matched to a gene: 7. Germline V lookup: CDR1 SGHTA, CDR2 FQGNSA. The CDR3 DNA sequence: TGTGCCAGCAGCTCGGACTTGACTAGCGGGAGCTACGAGCAGTACTTC. As protein: CASSSDLTSGSYEQYF.

This chain links TRBV3-1 with TRBJ1-5; no definite D call. CDR1 is LGHDT and CDR2 is YNNKEL in the germline V gene (reference sequence). The CDR3 sequence is 14 residues long. V was shortened by 2 bases and J by 5 bases, with 10 bases between the two germline ends. CDR3 in amino acids: CASSQSDTHQPQHF. The CDR3 DNA reads TGTGCCAGCAGCCAATCCGACACCCATCAGCCCCAGCATTTT.

This clonotype was seen only a few times. The V call is TRBV7-9, the J call TRBJ2-7, with D possibly TRBD1 on 5 matching bases. Germline values: CDR1 SEHNR, CDR2 FQNEAQ (reference sequence). The ends were cut back, 5 bases at V and 0 bases at J, with 20 bases in the middle. The CDR3 has 17 residues. The CDR3 DNA follows: TGTGCCAGCAGCCTGCCGACAGACTTTATTAACTCCTACGAGCAGTACTTC. This encodes CASSLPTDFINSYEQYF.

This rearrangement joins TRBV4-1 to TRBJ2-1; 13 bases agree with TRBD2. Germline V gene data show CDR1 as MGHRA and CDR2 as YSYEKL. This CDR3 spans 15 amino acids. V gave up 3 bases and J gave up 10 bases; unmatched junction bases: 6. This CDR3 reads CASSHTSGRAGEQFF. The CDR3, as DNA: TGCGCCAGCAGCCATACTAGCGGGAGGGCCGGGGAGCAGTTCTTC.

The chain recombines TRBV4-3 with TRBJ1-3, with D tentatively TRBD1 (5 bases). The CDR3 has 16 amino acids. Germline V gene data show CDR1 as LGHNA and CDR2 as YSLEER. V was cut by 0 bases and J by 4 bases, with 13 bases left in between. The CDR3 is CASSQDYGGSGNTIYF. The CDR3 DNA sequence: TGCGCCAGCAGCCAAGATTATGGGGGATCCGGAAACACCATATATTTT.